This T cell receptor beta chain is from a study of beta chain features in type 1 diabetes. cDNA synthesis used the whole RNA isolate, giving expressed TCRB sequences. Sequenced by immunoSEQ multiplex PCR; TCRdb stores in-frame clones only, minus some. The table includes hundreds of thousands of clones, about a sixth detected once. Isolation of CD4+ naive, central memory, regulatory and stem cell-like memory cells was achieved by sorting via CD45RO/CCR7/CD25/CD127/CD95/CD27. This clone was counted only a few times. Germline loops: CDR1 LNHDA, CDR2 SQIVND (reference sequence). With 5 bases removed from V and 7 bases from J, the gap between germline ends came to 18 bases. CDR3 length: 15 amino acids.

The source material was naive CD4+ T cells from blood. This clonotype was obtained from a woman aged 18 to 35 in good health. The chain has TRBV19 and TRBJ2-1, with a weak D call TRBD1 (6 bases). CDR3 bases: TGTGCCAGTAGTCCCCCGGGACAAGGTCGGAATGAGCAGTTCTTC. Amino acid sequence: CASSPPGQGRNEQFF.